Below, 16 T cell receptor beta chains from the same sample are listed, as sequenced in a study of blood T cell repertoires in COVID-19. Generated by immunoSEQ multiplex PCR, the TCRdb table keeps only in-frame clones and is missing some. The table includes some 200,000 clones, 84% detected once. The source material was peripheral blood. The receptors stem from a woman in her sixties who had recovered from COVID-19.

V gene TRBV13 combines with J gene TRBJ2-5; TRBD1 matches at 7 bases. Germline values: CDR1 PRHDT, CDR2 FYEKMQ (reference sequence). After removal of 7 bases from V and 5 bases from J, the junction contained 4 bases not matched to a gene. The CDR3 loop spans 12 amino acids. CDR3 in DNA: TGTGCCAGCACGACAGGGTATGAGACCCAGTACTTC. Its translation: CASTTGYETQYF.

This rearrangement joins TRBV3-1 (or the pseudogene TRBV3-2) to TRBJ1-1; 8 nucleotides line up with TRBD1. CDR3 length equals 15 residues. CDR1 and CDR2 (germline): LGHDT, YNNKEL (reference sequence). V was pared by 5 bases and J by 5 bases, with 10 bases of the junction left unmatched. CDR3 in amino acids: CASSAAGGVWTEAFF. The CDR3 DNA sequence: TGTGCCAGCAGCGCCGCAGGGGGCGTTTGGACTGAAGCTTTCTTT.

The CDR3 nucleotides read TGTGCCAGCAGCTCCGGGACTAGCGGGGATTATCACACAGATACGCAGTATTTT. It yields the protein CASSSGTSGDYHTDTQYF. This chain links TRBV7-3 with TRBJ2-3, with 13 bases lining up with TRBD2. The germline gives CDR1 SGHTA, CDR2 FQGTGA. V was clipped by 4 bases and J by 2 bases; unmatched bases: 9. CDR3 length equals 18 residues.

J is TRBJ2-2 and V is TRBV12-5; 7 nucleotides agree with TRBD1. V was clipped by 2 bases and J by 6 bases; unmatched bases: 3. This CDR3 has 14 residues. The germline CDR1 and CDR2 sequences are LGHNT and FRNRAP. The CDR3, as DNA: TGTGCTAGTGGTTTGCGCCAGGGGGCCGGGGAGCTGTTTTTT. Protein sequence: CASGLRQGAGELFF. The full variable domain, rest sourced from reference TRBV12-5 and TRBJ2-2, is DARVTQTPRHKVTEMGQEVTMRCQPILGHNTVFWYRQTMMQGLELLAYFRNRAPLDDSGMPKDRFSAEMPDATLATLKIQPSEPRDSAVYFCASGLRQGAGELFFGEGSRLTVL.

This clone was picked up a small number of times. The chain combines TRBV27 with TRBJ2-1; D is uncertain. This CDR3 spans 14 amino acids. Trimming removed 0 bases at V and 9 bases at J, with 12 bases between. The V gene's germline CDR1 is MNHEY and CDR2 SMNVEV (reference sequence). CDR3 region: CASSLSTGGSEQFF. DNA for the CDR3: TGTGCCAGCAGTTTATCGACGGGTGGAAGTGAGCAGTTCTTC.

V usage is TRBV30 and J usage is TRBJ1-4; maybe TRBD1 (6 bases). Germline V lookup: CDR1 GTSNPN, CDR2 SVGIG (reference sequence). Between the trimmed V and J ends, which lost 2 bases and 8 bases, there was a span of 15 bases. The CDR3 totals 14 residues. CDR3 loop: CAWSSSGAREKLFF. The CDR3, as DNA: TGTGCCTGGAGTTCTTCAGGGGCGAGGGAAAAACTGTTTTTT.

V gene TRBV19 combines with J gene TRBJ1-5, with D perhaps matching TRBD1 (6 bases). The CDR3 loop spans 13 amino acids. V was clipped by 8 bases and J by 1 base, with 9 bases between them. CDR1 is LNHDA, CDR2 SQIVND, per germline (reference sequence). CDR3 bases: TGTGCCAGTTCAACAGGGAGCAATCAGCCCCAGCATTTT. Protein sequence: CASSTGSNQPQHF.

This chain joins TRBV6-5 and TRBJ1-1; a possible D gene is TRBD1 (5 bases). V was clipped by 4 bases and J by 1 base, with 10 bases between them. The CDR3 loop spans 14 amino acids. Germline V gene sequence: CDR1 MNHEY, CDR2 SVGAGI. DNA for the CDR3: TGTGCCAGCAGTTGGGCAGGGAAGAACACTGAAGCTTTCTTT. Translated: CASSWAGKNTEAFF.

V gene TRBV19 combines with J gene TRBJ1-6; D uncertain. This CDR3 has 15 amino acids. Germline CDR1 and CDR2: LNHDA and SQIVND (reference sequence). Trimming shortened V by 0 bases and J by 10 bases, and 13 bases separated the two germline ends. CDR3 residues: CASSIERRGRSPLHF. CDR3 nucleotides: TGTGCCAGTAGTATAGAGCGGCGAGGTCGGTCACCCCTCCACTTT.

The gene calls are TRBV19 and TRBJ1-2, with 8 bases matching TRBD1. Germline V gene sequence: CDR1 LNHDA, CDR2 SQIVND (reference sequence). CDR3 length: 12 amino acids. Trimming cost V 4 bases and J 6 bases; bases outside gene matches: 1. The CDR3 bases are TGTGCCAGTAGTACAGGGGGCGATGGCTACACCTTC. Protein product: CASSTGGDGYTF.

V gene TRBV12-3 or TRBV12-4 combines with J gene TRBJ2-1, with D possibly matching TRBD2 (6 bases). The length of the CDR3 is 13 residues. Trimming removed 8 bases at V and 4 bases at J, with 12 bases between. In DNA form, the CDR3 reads TGTGCCAGCCATATCGGGGGATACAATGAGCAGTTCTTC. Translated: CASHIGGYNEQFF.

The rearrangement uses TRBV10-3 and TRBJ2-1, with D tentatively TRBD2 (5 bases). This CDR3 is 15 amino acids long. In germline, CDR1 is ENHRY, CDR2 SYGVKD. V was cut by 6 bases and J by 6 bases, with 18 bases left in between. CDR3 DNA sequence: TGTGCCATCAGCGCCGTGGAGGCTAGTGGCAATGAGCAGTTCTTC. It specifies CAISAVEASGNEQFF.

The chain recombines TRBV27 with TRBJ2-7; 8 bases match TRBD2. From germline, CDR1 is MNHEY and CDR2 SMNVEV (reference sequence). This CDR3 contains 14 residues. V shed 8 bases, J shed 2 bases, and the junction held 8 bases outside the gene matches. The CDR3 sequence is CASGRGGTAYEQYF. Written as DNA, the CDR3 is TGTGCCAGCGGCCGCGGGGGGACCGCCTACGAGCAGTACTTC.

The CDR3 nucleotides are TGCAGCGTTGAACGAGGGGGCGGGGATGGCTACACCTTC. Protein product: CSVERGGGDGYTF. The chain recombines TRBV29-1 with TRBJ1-2; 7 bases map to TRBD1. V lost 2 bases, J lost 6 bases, and 6 bases stayed unmatched. The V gene's germline CDR1 is SQVTM and CDR2 ANQGSEA. The length of the CDR3 is 13 residues.

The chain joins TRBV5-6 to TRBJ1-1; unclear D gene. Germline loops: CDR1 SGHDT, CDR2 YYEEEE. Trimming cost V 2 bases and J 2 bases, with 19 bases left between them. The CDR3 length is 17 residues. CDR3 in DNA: TGTGCCAGCAGCTTTGGTCCTGGAGAGTTCTTAAACACTGAAGCTTTCTTT. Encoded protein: CASSFGPGEFLNTEAFF. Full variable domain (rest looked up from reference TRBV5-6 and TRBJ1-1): DAGVTQSPTHLIKTRGQQVTLRCSPKSGHDTVSWYQQALGQGPQFIFQYYEEEERQRGNFPDRFSGHQFPNYSSELNVNALLLGDSALYLCASSFGPGEFLNTEAFFGQGTRLTVV.

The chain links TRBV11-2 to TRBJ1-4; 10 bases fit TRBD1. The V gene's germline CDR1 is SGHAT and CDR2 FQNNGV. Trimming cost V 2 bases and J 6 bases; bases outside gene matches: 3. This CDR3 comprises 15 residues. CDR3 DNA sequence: TGTGCCAGCAGCTTATCCGGGACAGGGGATGAAAAACTGTTTTTT. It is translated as CASSLSGTGDEKLFF. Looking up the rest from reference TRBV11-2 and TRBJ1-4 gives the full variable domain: EAGVAQSPRYKIIEKRQSVAFWCNPISGHATLYWYQQILGQGPKLLIQFQNNGVVDDSQLPKDRFSAERLKGVDSTLKIQPAKLEDSAVYLCASSLSGTGDEKLFFGSGTQLSVL.